Listed here are 32 T cell receptor beta chains from one sample, sequenced in a study of blood T cells in healthy people across ages. Alongside a J-beta primer mix, a sample-barcoded 5' primer served in a second PCR lasting about 7 to 12 cycles. TCRdb analysed the 5' RACE reads with MiXCR anew, one entry per CDR3 protein. Among over 950,000 distinct CDR3 sequences listed, 35% to 40% were seen once. Sequenced sample: blood. These receptors all come from a man younger than 35 in good health.

This chain links TRBV12-3 or TRBV12-4 with TRBJ2-1, with D possibly being TRBD1 (6 bases). This CDR3 has 14 amino acids. The germline V and J ends were trimmed by 5 bases and 13 bases, with 21 bases remaining between them. The CDR3 sequence is CASSPRTDEETQFF. CDR3 DNA: TGTGCCAGCAGTCCCCGGACAGACGAAGAGACCCAGTTCTTC.

CDR3 coding DNA: TGTGCCAGCAGCAGTCCGGACAGGGGGTTACGCGGGGAGCTGTTTTTT. Translated, it gives CASSSPDRGLRGELFF. This chain uses TRBV7-6 with TRBJ2-2; 10 nucleotides line up with TRBD1. The V and J ends lost 5 bases and 7 bases, in that order; junction bases with no gene match: 10. Germline-derived CDR1 and CDR2 are SGHVS and FNYEAQ. The CDR3 is made up of 16 amino acids.

This clonotype was counted between two and nine times. The genes are TRBV18 and TRBJ2-1; no clear D gene. The V and J ends lost 4 bases and 6 bases respectively, with 16 bases between them. The CDR3 length is 15 residues. CDR1 KGHSH and CDR2 LQKENI come from the germline V gene. The CDR3: CASSLQRIVGNEQFF. CDR3 bases: TGTGCCAGCTCACTACAACGGATAGTAGGCAATGAGCAGTTCTTC.

This clonotype was seen many times. In nucleotides, the CDR3 is TGTGCCAGCAATGTGAGGAACACCGGGGAGCTGTTTTTT. Translating gives CASNVRNTGELFF. The chain combines TRBV7-2 with TRBJ2-2, with D uncertain. Germline V gene data show CDR1 as SGHTA and CDR2 as FQGNSA. V lost 7 bases and J 1 base, leaving 7 bases between the germline ends. This CDR3 spans 13 amino acids.

In its sample, this clonotype was seen a few times. The chain is built from TRBV7-8 and TRBJ1-2; TRBD1 is a possible D gene (5 bases). This CDR3 is built from 15 residues. CDR1 SGHVS and CDR2 FQNEAQ come from the germline V gene. V dropped 6 bases and J dropped 2 bases, with 16 bases sitting between them. CDR3 residues: CASRAETALNYGYTF. DNA for the CDR3: TGTGCCAGCAGAGCCGAGACAGCCTTAAACTATGGCTACACCTTC.

This clonotype turned up a few times. DNA for the CDR3: TGCGCCAGCAGCTCCAGGGGGAACGCGAACAATGAGCAGTTCTTC. Protein product: CASSSRGNANNEQFF. The V and J genes are TRBV5-1 and TRBJ2-1, with 7 bases matching TRBD1. The ends lost 3 bases at V and 5 bases at J; junction bases unmatched: 8. This CDR3 comprises 15 residues. Germline lookup yields CDR1 SGHRS and CDR2 YFSETQ.

This clonotype was detected a few times. V and J are TRBV6-6 and TRBJ1-6; tentatively, D is TRBD1 (5 bases). The germline CDR1 and CDR2 sequences are MNHNY and SVGAGI (reference sequence). This CDR3 contains 15 residues. The ends were cut back, 0 bases at V and 7 bases at J, with 10 bases in the middle. DNA for the CDR3: TGTGCCAGCAGTTACTCTGAGACAGCGAATTCACCCCTCCACTTT. As protein: CASSYSETANSPLHF.

This clonotype was counted a few times. The chain recombines TRBV2 with TRBJ2-3; tentative D call: TRBD2 (5 bases). The V end lost 6 bases, the J end lost 2 bases, and 9 bases lay between the germline ends. The CDR3 extends over 13 amino acids. The germline gives CDR1 SNHLY, CDR2 FYNNEI. This chain's CDR3 is CASRRGYTDTQYF. The DNA of the CDR3 is TGTGCCAGCAGACGGGGATACACAGATACGCAGTATTTT.

The gene calls are TRBV9 and TRBJ2-3; 11 nucleotides match TRBD2. V lost 0 bases, J lost 4 bases, and 1 base stayed unmatched. Per germline, CDR1 SGDLS and CDR2 YYNGEE. The CDR3 sequence is 15 residues long. The CDR3 loop reads CASSVDSGGADTQYF. The CDR3 DNA follows: TGTGCCAGCAGCGTAGATAGCGGGGGGGCAGATACGCAGTATTTT.

This clonotype was recorded once. The chain links TRBV7-3 to TRBJ1-6, with D maybe TRBD1 (5 bases). The CDR3 loop spans 18 amino acids. Trimming shortened V by 2 bases and J by 0 bases, and 14 bases separated the two germline ends. Germline V lookup: CDR1 SGHTA, CDR2 FQGTGA. CDR3 loop: CASSLAGFISSYNSPLHF. In nucleotides, the CDR3 is TGTGCCAGCAGCTTAGCAGGGTTCATAAGCTCCTATAATTCACCCCTCCACTTT. The full variable domain, completed using reference TRBV7-3 and TRBJ1-6, is GAGVSQTPSNKVTEKGKYVELRCDPISGHTALYWYRQSLGQGPEFLIYFQGTGAADDSGLPNDRFFAVRPEGSVSTLKIQRTERGDSAVYLCASSLAGFISSYNSPLHFGNGTRLTVT.

This clonotype was detected only a few times. This chain connects TRBV7-2 to TRBJ1-1, with 7 bases fitting TRBD1. Germline CDR1 SGHTA, CDR2 FQGNSA. This CDR3 comprises 14 residues. The V gene end was trimmed by 6 bases and the J gene end by 7 bases; junction bases not matched to a gene: 11. CDR3 coding DNA: TGTGCCAGCAGTCAGCAACAGGGGATTGATGAAGCTTTCTTT. It codes for CASSQQQGIDEAFF.

The chain carries TRBV4-3 and TRBJ2-1; the D call may be TRBD1 or TRBD2 (6 bases each). The J call may be faulty, since TRBJ2-7 better matches the DNA end. The germline gives CDR1 LGHNA, CDR2 YSLEER. This CDR3 comprises 16 residues. The CDR3 sequence: CASSQDSGDSYNEQYF. The CDR3 bases are TGCGCCAGCAGCCAAGACTCAGGGGACTCCTACAATGAGCAGTACTTC.

This clonotype was detected many times. The chain has TRBV12-3 or TRBV12-4 and TRBJ1-1, with 7 positions matching TRBD1. V was pared by 5 bases and J by 6 bases, with 6 bases of the junction left unmatched. The CDR3 covers 13 residues. CDR3 in DNA: TGTGCCAGCAGTCCAGGGGGAAGGGCTGAAGCTTTCTTT. Translating it yields CASSPGGRAEAFF.

The rearrangement uses TRBV5-1 and TRBJ1-1, with D tentatively TRBD1 (6 bases). There are 17 residues in the CDR3. Deletions cut 4 bases from V and 0 bases from J, with 19 bases between. Per the germline V gene, CDR1 is SGHRS and CDR2 is YFSETQ. The CDR3 bases are TGCGCCAGCAGCATAGGGAGTGGGGAGGGGGTGAACACTGAAGCTTTCTTT. Protein sequence: CASSIGSGEGVNTEAFF.

A note on this clonotype: A much larger clone lies one base from this, so it may be a read error. V is TRBV12-3 or TRBV12-4 and J is TRBJ2-3; possibly TRBD1 for D (5 bases). The CDR3 has 14 residues. In DNA form, the CDR3 reads TGTGCCAGCAGTTTCCAGGGAACCACAGATACGCAGTGTTTT. It codes for CASSFQGTTDTQCF.

This clonotype was observed a few times. This chain uses TRBV20-1 with TRBJ1-2; TRBD1 matches 8 bases. J lost 4 bases, V lost 6 bases, and 10 bases had no gene match. In germline, CDR1 is DFQATT, CDR2 SNEGSKA (reference sequence). CDR3 length: 14 amino acids. The CDR3 region has the DNA TGCAGTGCACAGCCCTTGGGACAGGCCTATGGCTACACCTTC. Its protein product is CSAQPLGQAYGYTF.

The sample holds a few counts of this clonotype. V usage is TRBV29-1 and J usage is TRBJ1-2, with a weak D call TRBD1 (5 bases). Trimming cost V 7 bases and J 4 bases, with 10 bases left between them. The length of the CDR3 is 11 residues. Germline assignment: CDR1 SQVTM and CDR2 ANQGSEA. For the CDR3, the DNA is TGCAGCGGGGGGGACCTCTATGGCTACACCTTC. This encodes CSGGDLYGYTF.

The chain links TRBV28 to TRBJ2-1; D call uncertain. The tail of the sequence fits TRBJ2-7 better, so the J call may be wrong. Germline loops: CDR1 MDHEN, CDR2 SYDVKM. The CDR3 sequence is 15 residues long. The CDR3 spells CASSRPESSYNEQYF. The CDR3 DNA reads as TGTGCCAGCAGTAGGCCGGAGAGCTCCTACAATGAGCAGTACTTC.

This chain uses TRBV5-6 with TRBJ2-5, with D maybe TRBD2 (5 bases). The CDR3 runs to 14 residues. Per the germline V gene, CDR1 is SGHDT and CDR2 is YYEEEE. Trimming left V 1 base short and J 11 bases short, with 18 bases between. CDR3 nucleotides: TGTGCCAGCAGCTTGACCGGGAACATACGTGAGCAGTACTTC. This encodes CASSLTGNIREQYF.

The chain links TRBV5-5 to TRBJ1-5; a weak D match, TRBD1 (5 bases). The V gene's germline CDR1 is SGHKS and CDR2 YYEKEE (reference sequence). V gave up 1 base and J gave up 4 bases, with 12 bases separating them. The CDR3 loop spans 15 amino acids. The CDR3 is CASSLYRTLNQPQHF. The CDR3 DNA is TGTGCCAGCAGCTTGTACAGGACCTTAAATCAGCCCCAGCATTTT. Combining the CDR3 with reference TRBV5-5 and TRBJ1-5 gives the whole variable domain DAGVTQSPTHLIKTRGQQVTLRCSPISGHKSVSWYQQVLGQGPQFIFQYYEKEERGRGNFPDRFSARQFPNYSSELNVNALLLGDSALYLCASSLYRTLNQPQHFGDGTRLSIL.

This clonotype was observed a few times. The chain employs TRBV6-2 or TRBV6-3 and TRBJ1-1; D is undetermined. V shed 2 bases and J shed 9 bases, with 10 bases lying between them. The CDR3 runs 12 residues. The germline CDR1 and CDR2 sequences are MNHEY and SVGEGT. In DNA, the CDR3 is TGTGCCAGCAGTTACGTCGGCAGTAAAGCTTTCTTT. As protein: CASSYVGSKAFF.

This clonotype was found a few times. This rearrangement joins TRBV7-2 to TRBJ2-3; D not resolved. V lost 5 bases to trimming and J lost 4 bases, with 13 bases between them. The germline CDR1 and CDR2 sequences are SGHTA and FQGNSA. This CDR3 comprises 14 residues. CDR3 amino acids: CASSLRQSPDTQYF. For the CDR3, the DNA is TGTGCCAGCAGCCTCAGGCAGTCGCCAGATACGCAGTATTTT.

The V gene is TRBV2, the J gene TRBJ1-1; the D is unclear. V lost 6 bases and J 8 bases, leaving 19 bases between the germline ends. The CDR3 sequence is 14 residues long. Germline CDR1 SNHLY, CDR2 FYNNEI. DNA for the CDR3: TGTGCCAGCAGCGCCCGACGGGCTCACTGGGAAGCTTTCTTT. It encodes CASSARRAHWEAFF. The full variable domain, in which reference TRBV2 and TRBJ1-1 provide the parts outside the CDR3, is EPEVTQTPSHQVTQMGQEVILRCVPISNHLYFYWYRQILGQKVEFLVSFYNNEISEKSEIFDDQFSVERPDGSNFTLKIRSTKLEDSAMYFCASSARRAHWEAFFGQGTRLTVV.

This clonotype has only a few counts. The V call is TRBV7-2, the J call TRBJ2-3; no clear D. Trimming removed 3 bases at V and 4 bases at J, with 5 bases between. This CDR3 comprises 12 residues. The germline gives CDR1 SGHTA, CDR2 FQGNSA. The CDR3 loop reads CASSFDSDTQYF. DNA for the CDR3: TGTGCCAGCAGCTTCGATTCAGATACGCAGTATTTT.

This clonotype was found many times. This rearrangement joins TRBV5-1 to TRBJ2-5; D gene uncertain. The V gene's germline CDR1 is SGHRS and CDR2 YFSETQ. There are 12 residues in the CDR3. Trimming removed 1 base at V and 0 bases at J, with 1 base between. The DNA of the CDR3 is TGCGCCAGCAGCTTGTACCAAGAGACCCAGTACTTC. Protein product: CASSLYQETQYF.

The CDR3 sequence is CASSLGDSHSNQPQHF. In DNA form, the CDR3 reads TGTGCCAGCAGCTTAGGCGACAGCCATAGCAATCAGCCCCAGCATTTT. The rearrangement links TRBV7-9 to TRBJ1-5, with D tentatively TRBD1 (5 bases). Trimming pared 1 base from V and 0 bases from J, leaving 10 bases between. Germline lookup yields CDR1 SEHNR and CDR2 FQNEAQ (reference sequence). The CDR3 is 16 residues long.

Only a few counts were recorded for this clonotype. The chain couples TRBV15 to TRBJ1-1; the match to TRBD1 covers 8 bases. Germline trimming cut 4 bases from V and 5 bases from J; bases unmatched to any gene: 12. This CDR3 spans 16 amino acids. CDR1 is LNHNV, CDR2 YYDKDF, per germline (reference sequence). The CDR3 spells CATSIGTGGSGTEAFF. The DNA of the CDR3 is TGTGCCACCAGCATTGGTACAGGGGGTAGCGGGACTGAAGCTTTCTTT.

This clonotype showed up just a few times. The chain recombines TRBV27 with TRBJ1-2; D ambiguous. Trimming removed 5 bases from V and 4 bases from J, with 11 bases in between. Germline V lookup: CDR1 MNHEY, CDR2 SMNVEV (reference sequence). CDR3 length equals 13 residues. CDR3 sequence (DNA): TGTGCCAGCAGTGTAGGCAGGCCCTATGGCTACACCTTC. Translating gives CASSVGRPYGYTF.

This clonotype occurred a few times. V usage is TRBV20-1 and J usage is TRBJ1-4, with 9 bases lining up with TRBD1. The germline V gene encodes CDR1 DFQATT and CDR2 SNEGSKA (reference sequence). Trimming at V came to 5 bases and at J to 8 bases, leaving 15 bases not matched to a gene. This CDR3 spans 16 amino acids. The DNA of the CDR3 is TGCAGTGCTGAACCCCCGGGACAGGGTTTCGCCGAAAAACTGTTTTTT. It yields the protein CSAEPPGQGFAEKLFF.

V usage is TRBV11-2 and J usage is TRBJ2-1; D may match TRBD1 or TRBD2 (6 bases each). CDR3 length: 15 residues. Germline V gives CDR1 SGHAT, CDR2 FQNNGV. V was clipped by 3 bases and J by 3 bases, with 12 bases between them. CDR3 amino acids: CASSLRDNFYNEQFF. The CDR3 DNA reads TGTGCCAGCAGCTTGCGGGACAACTTCTACAATGAGCAGTTCTTC.

J is TRBJ2-1 and V is TRBV29-1; D remains ambiguous. CDR1 is SQVTM and CDR2 is ANQGSEA in the germline V gene. CDR3 length equals 14 residues. The germline V and J ends were trimmed by 0 bases and 4 bases, with 10 bases remaining between them. This CDR3 is CSVEDPASYNEQFF. The DNA of the CDR3 is TGCAGCGTTGAAGATCCCGCCAGTTACAATGAGCAGTTCTTC.

This clonotype came up a few times. This chain uses TRBV15 with TRBJ1-5; no clear D. The CDR3 runs to 13 residues. Germline values: CDR1 LNHNV, CDR2 YYDKDF (reference sequence). Trimming shortened V by 4 bases and J by 0 bases, and 4 bases separated the two germline ends. CDR3 amino acids: CATSTYSNQPQHF. CDR3 nucleotides: TGTGCCACCAGCACGTATAGCAATCAGCCCCAGCATTTT.